These 14 T cell receptor beta chains share one sample of origin, sequenced in a study of beta chain features in type 1 diabetes. Expressed TCRB transcripts were sequenced because the isolated RNA had all been reverse transcribed beforehand. Profiling relied on immunoSEQ multiplex PCR, and the TCRdb table lists in-frame clones only, not all of them. The sample holds under 150,000 clones, under 60% seen once. Sample: Tregs from blood. These receptors were taken from a man younger than 30 in good health.

This clone was counted a few times. The V call is TRBV2, the J call TRBJ1-2; unclear D gene. Looked up from germline, CDR1 is SNHLY and CDR2 is FYNNEI. The CDR3 runs to 11 residues. Trimming removed 9 bases at V and 8 bases at J, with 13 bases between. CDR3 protein: CASGPRNGYTF. DNA of the CDR3: TGTGCCAGTGGCCCCAGAAACGGCTACACCTTC.

J is TRBJ2-1 and V is TRBV7-2, with D possibly matching TRBD2 (5 bases). The germline V gene has CDR1 SGHTA and CDR2 FQGNSA. The CDR3 spans 14 residues. V was shortened by 5 bases and J by 9 bases, with 17 bases between the two germline ends. Here the CDR3 reads CASSPRRGEAEQFF. In DNA form, the CDR3 reads TGTGCCAGCAGCCCGCGCCGGGGTGAGGCTGAGCAGTTCTTC.

The chain uses TRBV4-2 and TRBJ1-2; D unclear. This CDR3 has 13 residues. V was pared by 1 base and J by 1 base, with 4 bases between. The germline gives CDR1 LGHNA, CDR2 YNFKEQ. The CDR3 DNA follows: TGTGCCAGCAGCCAAGCCAGTAACTATGGCTACACCTTC. Residues: CASSQASNYGYTF.

The chain combines TRBV7-9 with TRBJ1-5; D possibly corresponds to TRBD1 (6 bases). This CDR3 is 13 amino acids long. The V gene's germline CDR1 is SEHNR and CDR2 FQNEAQ (reference sequence). Trimming stripped 5 bases from V and 9 bases from J, with 14 bases between. The CDR3 coding sequence is TGTGCCAGCAGCCCGGAGGGGGGGCTGCCCCAGCATTTT. Translation: CASSPEGGLPQHF.

The rearrangement joins TRBV5-1 to TRBJ2-1; TRBD1 matches at 8 bases. The V gene end was trimmed by 4 bases and the J gene end by 6 bases; junction bases not matched to a gene: 6. CDR3 length: 14 residues. Germline assignment: CDR1 SGHRS and CDR2 YFSETQ. CDR3 sequence (DNA): TGCGCCAGCAGCCCGGGACAGGAGTTCAATGAGCAGTTCTTC. This gives the protein CASSPGQEFNEQFF.

This rearrangement joins TRBV28 to TRBJ2-2, with 10 positions matching TRBD1. The germline V gene has CDR1 MDHEN and CDR2 SYDVKM. The CDR3 is made up of 15 amino acids. The V segment lost 10 bases and the J segment 7 bases; nucleotides outside the gene matches: 12. CDR3 nucleotides: TGTGCCACCTGTTGGGGGACAGGGGAGTTCGGGGAGCTGTTTTTT. Its protein is CATCWGTGEFGELFF.

This chain uses TRBV7-2 with TRBJ1-5, with D perhaps TRBD1 (5 bases). CDR3 length: 16 amino acids. Trimming shortened V by 3 bases and J by 6 bases, and 18 bases separated the two germline ends. CDR1 SGHTA and CDR2 FQGNSA come from the germline V gene. The chain's CDR3 is CASSFMSGGGGQPQHF. The CDR3 DNA reads TGTGCCAGCAGCTTTATGTCAGGCGGGGGGGGTCAGCCCCAGCATTTT.

The DNA of the CDR3 is TGTGCCAGCAGCCTCGTCAGGTTACGGGAGACCCAGTACTTC. It encodes CASSLVRLRETQYF. The chain recombines TRBV7-2 with TRBJ2-5; no firm D call. The CDR3 has 14 residues. Trimming took 5 bases from V and 5 from J, leaving 15 bases between them. Germline-derived CDR1 and CDR2 are SGHTA and FQGNSA.

This clone was observed a handful of times. The V gene is TRBV5-1, the J gene TRBJ1-6; D uncertain. The germline CDR1 and CDR2 sequences are SGHRS and YFSETQ. The V and J ends lost 4 bases and 0 bases respectively, with 14 bases between them. The CDR3 extends over 17 amino acids. In DNA form, the CDR3 reads TGCGCCAGCAGCGGCGGACTGCTGAGCTCCTATAATTCACCCCTCCACTTT. It yields the protein CASSGGLLSSYNSPLHF.

The chain is built from TRBV4-3 and TRBJ2-7, with D tentatively TRBD1 (6 bases). V lost 4 bases and J lost 2, with 15 bases in between. The CDR3 sequence is 15 residues long. Germline loops: CDR1 LGHNA, CDR2 YSLEER. Here the CDR3 reads CASSPGTQEPYEQYF. In DNA form, the CDR3 reads TGCGCCAGCAGCCCCGGGACACAAGAACCCTACGAGCAGTACTTC.

The V call is TRBV4-2, the J call TRBJ2-3, with D maybe TRBD2 (6 bases). The ends were cut back, 0 bases at V and 6 bases at J, with 16 bases in the middle. The germline CDR1 and CDR2 sequences are LGHNA and YNFKEQ. The CDR3 loop spans 16 amino acids. The CDR3 nucleotides read TGTGCCAGCAGCCAAGATCAGGGTGAGGAGGGGGATACGCAGTATTTT. This codes for CASSQDQGEEGDTQYF.

This clone occurred a few times. This chain joins TRBV7-2 and TRBJ1-1; 7 positions agree with TRBD1. This CDR3 region has 17 residues. Per the germline V gene, CDR1 is SGHTA and CDR2 is FQGNSA. V shed 5 bases and J 1 base; nucleotides not matched to a gene: 13. CDR3 region: CASSRAPLRQGNTEAFF. The CDR3, as DNA: TGTGCCAGCAGCCGGGCCCCTCTTCGACAGGGGAACACTGAAGCTTTCTTT.

This clone was found a few times. J is TRBJ1-2 and V is TRBV28; TRBD1 agrees at 8 bases. In germline, CDR1 is MDHEN, CDR2 SYDVKM. J lost 5 bases, V lost 2 bases, and 4 bases had no gene match. This CDR3 comprises 14 residues. The CDR3 DNA is TGTGCCAGCAGTTTAACAGGGGGTTTTTATGGCTACACCTTC. Encoded protein: CASSLTGGFYGYTF.

This chain uses TRBV9 with TRBJ2-2; a possible D gene is TRBD1 (6 bases). The germline gives CDR1 SGDLS, CDR2 YYNGEE. The CDR3 is 16 residues long. V was trimmed by 0 bases and J by 1 base, leaving 10 bases between them. CDR3 region: CASSVGGLQNTGELFF. Written as DNA, the CDR3 is TGTGCCAGCAGCGTAGGGGGGCTACAGAACACCGGGGAGCTGTTTTTT. The complete variable domain, with remaining parts taken from reference TRBV9 and TRBJ2-2, reads DSGVTQTPKHLITATGQRVTLRCSPRSGDLSVYWYQQSLDQGLQFLIQYYNGEERAKGNILERFSAQQFPDLHSELNLSSLELGDSALYFCASSVGGLQNTGELFFGEGSRLTVL.